The table lists the clone carrying this T cell receptor (beta chain) with a few counts. Its antigen remains unidentified. This may stem from a read error, because a much larger clone lies one nucleotide away. With 4 bases clipped from V and 1 base from J, the junction kept 0 bases outside the gene matches. The CDR3 has 13 amino acids. CDR1 and CDR2 from the germline V gene are SGHRS and YFSETQ. The data derive from a study of CD8+CD57+ T cells in acquired aplastic anemia. Study context: Sorted CD4+ and CD8+ cells yielded DNA averaging around 3.5 ug.

Findings and caveats of the study: Patients and controls had in common twenty-nine CD8+ CDR3 sequences. Controls and patients did not differ significantly in CD8+ Simpson's diversity.

Genomic DNA provided the template from which TCR beta VDJ and CDR3 profiles were obtained. TCRdb fed the reads into MiXCR, producing one record per CDR3 protein. The sample includes more than 95,000 distinct CDR3 sequences, nearly 40% seen only once; the top ten take around 2.7%. It was patients with CD8+CD57+ cell expansion by flow cytometry who were chosen for sequencing. The TCR was taken from a human donor with aplastic anemia. The V gene is TRBV5-1, the J gene TRBJ2-3; 7 bases align to TRBD2. The specimen sequenced was sorted CD4+, CD8+, or CD8+CD57+ T cells (not recorded which) from PBMCs. The CDR3 bases are TGCGCCAGCAGCGGGGGGGGCACAGATACGCAGTATTTT. This encodes CASSGGGTDTQYF.